Listed below are T cell receptor beta chains from one sample, sequenced in a study of blood T cell repertoires in COVID-19. Using immunoSEQ multiplex PCR, the repertoire was profiled, and TCRdb retains in-frame clones only, with some absent. The sample lists 120,000 to 150,000 clones, 70% to 90% occurring once. The material sequenced was peripheral blood. All receptors derive from a woman between 55 and 75 years old with acute or convalescent COVID-19. CDR3s include the opening cysteine and the closing phenylalanine or tryptophan. D genes are given only for firm matches. Only some rows state a clone size, as once, few, many or a class for expanded clones.

clone_size,v_call,j_call,d_call,cdr3_nt,cdr3_aa
.,TRBV7-2,TRBJ2-3,TRBD2,TGTGCCAGCAGCTCGGGACTAGCGGAGAGGGATACGCAGTATTTT,CASSSGLAERDTQYF
.,TRBV5-5,TRBJ1-4,TRBD1,TGTGCCAGCAGCAGGGGACAGGGTGGTGAAAAACTGTTTTTT,CASSRGQGGEKLFF
.,TRBV6-2/TRBV6-3,TRBJ1-4,TRBD1,TGTGCCAGCAGTTACCAGGGGACAGCAACTAATGAAAAACTGTTTTTT,CASSYQGTATNEKLFF
.,TRBV10-3,TRBJ1-4,TRBD1,TGTGCCATCAGAGAGGGACAGGGGTCTGAAAAACTGTTTTTT,CAIREGQGSEKLFF
.,TRBV5-8,TRBJ1-5,TRBD1,TGTGCCAGCAGCTCGGGACAGGGGGATAGCGGAAATCAGCCCCAGCATTTT,CASSSGQGDSGNQPQHF
once,TRBV19,TRBJ1-2,.,TGTGCCAGTAGTATACAGGGTGACTATGGCTACACCTTC,CASSIQGDYGYTF
.,TRBV4-1,TRBJ1-1,.,TGCGCCAGCAGCCAAGAGCCCGGGTTGAACACTGAAGCTTTCTTT,CASSQEPGLNTEAFF
.,TRBV7-2,TRBJ2-7,.,TGTGCCAGCAGCTCGCTCGGGAACAGGGACTACGAGCAGTACTTC,CASSSLGNRDYEQYF
.,TRBV9,TRBJ2-3,TRBD2,TGTGCCAGCAGCGTAGCGGGGGGTTTGACGTACAGCACAGATACGCAGTATTTT,CASSVAGGLTYSTDTQYF
.,TRBV10-3,TRBJ2-2,TRBD2,TGTGCCATCAGTCTATCGCGGACTAGCGGGGGGGCTGTAAGAGGCGGGGAGCTGTTTTTT,CAISLSRTSGGAVRGGELFF
.,TRBV6-5,TRBJ2-1,.,TGTGCCAGCTATGACAGGAGCTCCTACAATGAGCAGTTCTTC,CASYDRSSYNEQFF
.,TRBV21-1,TRBJ1-1,.,TGTGCCAGCAGCAAAGGCGGGACAGCTGAGGGTCGGGAGATGAACACTGAAGCTTTCTTT,CASSKGGTAEGREMNTEAFF
.,TRBV15,TRBJ2-7,TRBD1,TGTGCCACCAGCAGAGATATACAGGGGACCTACGAGCAGTACTTC,CATSRDIQGTYEQYF
.,TRBV6-1,TRBJ2-5,TRBD2,TGTGCCAGCAGTGAACCCCGGCGGGGGGAAGAGACCCAGTACTTC,CASSEPRRGEETQYF
.,TRBV6-1,TRBJ2-2,.,TGTGCCAGCAGTGAACTTTTCGCGAACACCGGGGAGCTGTTTTTT,CASSELFANTGELFF
.,TRBV24-1,TRBJ2-3,TRBD2,TGTGCCGCTCAGCCGGGGGGAACAGATACGCAGTATTTT,CAAQPGGTDTQYF
.,TRBV24-1,TRBJ1-2,.,TGTGCCACCAGTGATTTTGGCCGGCGGGGCTACACCTTC,CATSDFGRRGYTF
.,TRBV3-1/TRBV3-2,TRBJ2-5,TRBD2,TGTGCCAGCAGCCAAGAAGCGGGGGTATGGGGGACCCAGTACTTC,CASSQEAGVWGTQYF
once,TRBV27,TRBJ1-1,TRBD1,TGTGCCAGCAGTGCCGGACAGGAGAACACTGAAGCTTTCTTT,CASSAGQENTEAFF
once,TRBV18,TRBJ1-2,.,TGTGCCAGCTCACCACCGGGGAGCAGTAGCTATGGCTACACCTTC,CASSPPGSSSYGYTF
.,TRBV9,TRBJ2-7,.,TGTGCCAGCAGCGCAAACTCGGGACAAGCGTCGGGCCAGCAGTACTTC,CASSANSGQASGQQYF
.,TRBV7-9,TRBJ1-6,.,TGTGCCAGCAGCAACGGGGGTTCACCCCTCCACTTT,CASSNGGSPLHF
.,TRBV24-1,TRBJ2-2,.,TGTGCCACCAGTGACCTGAGGACAGACGCCGGGGAGCTGTTTTTT,CATSDLRTDAGELFF
.,TRBV9,TRBJ1-5,.,TGTGCCAGCAGCGCTTATAGCAATCAGCCCCAGCATTTT,CASSAYSNQPQHF
.,TRBV4-2,TRBJ1-2,.,TGTGCCAGCAGCCAAGTCCCCCCAGGCCCCGATGGCTACACCTTC,CASSQVPPGPDGYTF
.,TRBV12-3/TRBV12-4,TRBJ2-7,.,TGTGCCAGCAGCCCCAGGGCCACCTACGAGCAGTACTTC,CASSPRATYEQYF
.,TRBV5-1,TRBJ2-5,.,TGCGCCAGCAGCTACCTAGAAATCCAAGAGACCCAGTACTTC,CASSYLEIQETQYF
.,TRBV7-2,TRBJ1-2,.,TGTGCCAGCAGCTTAGATGCAGTGCGGGGATATGGCTACACCTTC,CASSLDAVRGYGYTF
.,TRBV18,TRBJ2-5,TRBD2,TGTGCCAGCTCACCTCCGGGACTAGCGAAGGAGACCCAGTACTTC,CASSPPGLAKETQYF
.,TRBV18,TRBJ1-2,TRBD1,TGTGCCAGCTCACCACCCGGGACAGGGCCTAACTATGGCTACACCTTC,CASSPPGTGPNYGYTF